These T cell receptor beta chains were read from a single sample in a study of blood T cells in healthy people across ages. TCRdb re-called the 5' RACE reads through MiXCR, storing one row per CDR3 protein. The sample shows 920,000 or so distinct CDR3 sequences, roughly 45% of them seen only once. What was sequenced was blood. The receptors come from a woman in her fifties or sixties in good health. Each CDR3 is given with its conserved first and last residue. The order of the fields is clone size, J gene, CDR3 length, V gene, D gene, CDR3 DNA, CDR3 protein. The D gene is left open where the match is weak. The listing skips clone size in some rows; elsewhere it reads once, few, many or a size class.

NA,TRBJ2-2,17,TRBV24-1,NA,TGTGCCACCAGTGATTTGCCTCTAGGGACCGACACCGGGGAGCTGTTTTTT,CATSDLPLGTDTGELFF
NA,TRBJ1-4,16,TRBV15,NA,TGTGCCACCAGCCCTGGTCAGGCGGCAACTAATGAAAAACTGTTTTTT,CATSPGQAATNEKLFF
NA,TRBJ2-1,13,TRBV29-1,NA,TGCAGCGTTGGGTCGATCAGGGACAATGAGCAGTTCTTC,CSVGSIRDNEQFF
NA,TRBJ2-5,16,TRBV28,NA,TGCGCCAGCAGCCCACGAATGGGGGCTAGGCAAGAGACCCAGTACTTC,CASSPRMGARQETQYF
few,TRBJ2-1,16,TRBV29-1,NA,TGCAGCGTGTCCCCATATAGGGCAGTAAGTTACAATGAGCAGTTCTTC,CSVSPYRAVSYNEQFF
few,TRBJ2-3,14,TRBV5-6,NA,TGTGCCAGCAGCTTGGGCGGGACTGGAGATACGCAGTATTTT,CASSLGGTGDTQYF
NA,TRBJ2-7,16,TRBV20-1,TRBD2,TGCAGTGCTAGAGATCTCGGGGCGGGAGCTGGCTACGAGCAGTACTTC,CSARDLGAGAGYEQYF
NA,TRBJ2-3,12,TRBV20-1,NA,TGCAGTGCAGAGGACAACACAGATACGCAGTATTTT,CSAEDNTDTQYF
NA,TRBJ2-5,13,TRBV28,NA,TGTGCCAGCAGGGTGACATATCAAGAGACCCAGTACTTC,CASRVTYQETQYF
NA,TRBJ2-7,12,TRBV29-1,NA,TGCAGCGTTGGACAGTTTACCTACGAGCAGTACTTC,CSVGQFTYEQYF
few,TRBJ2-7,15,TRBV16,NA,TGTGCCAGCAGCCAAAGAACGGGACCTTACTACGAGCAGTACTTC,CASSQRTGPYYEQYF
NA,TRBJ2-7,14,TRBV9,NA,TGTGCCGGCAGCGTATCCCAGGTTACCTACGAGCAGTACTTC,CAGSVSQVTYEQYF
few,TRBJ1-4,14,TRBV12-3/TRBV12-4,NA,TGTGCCAGCAGGACGACAGGTGCTAATGAAAAACTGTTTTTT,CASRTTGANEKLFF
few,TRBJ1-2,14,TRBV7-9,NA,TGTGCCAGCAGCGGCTCGGGGCTCAACTATGGCTACACCTTC,CASSGSGLNYGYTF
NA,TRBJ2-1,18,TRBV6-1,TRBD2,TGTGCCAGCAGAAGCGGACTAGCGGGTTGGAACTCCTACAATGAGCAGTTCTTC,CASRSGLAGWNSYNEQFF
NA,TRBJ2-3,15,TRBV20-1,TRBD2,TGCAGTGCTAGGCCCCTAGCGGATCCCACAGATACGCAGTATTTT,CSARPLADPTDTQYF
NA,TRBJ2-7,13,TRBV15,NA,TGTGCCACCAGCAGTAACTCGGCCTACGAGCAGTACTTC,CATSSNSAYEQYF
NA,TRBJ1-2,12,TRBV27,NA,TGTGCCAGCAGTCGACAGAACTATGGCTACACCTTC,CASSRQNYGYTF
many,TRBJ2-1,15,TRBV20-1,TRBD2,TGCAGTGCCATACCCCTTGGACTAGACTACAATGAGCAGTTCTTC,CSAIPLGLDYNEQFF
NA,TRBJ2-3,14,TRBV20-1,NA,TGCAGTGCTAGAGCCCTGATTGGAACAGATGCGCAGTATTTT,CSARALIGTDAQYF
NA,TRBJ2-5,11,TRBV20-1,NA,TGCAGTGCTAGGTCGAGAGAGACCCAGTACTTC,CSARSRETQYF
NA,TRBJ2-3,15,TRBV6-1,NA,TGTGCCAGCAGTGAAGTCAGGGCCGGCACAGATACGCAGTATTTT,CASSEVRAGTDTQYF
once,TRBJ2-7,11,TRBV20-1,TRBD1,TGCAGTGCTTACAGGGGTGTCGAGCAGTACTTC,CSAYRGVEQYF
NA,TRBJ2-1,14,TRBV11-2,NA,TGTGCCAGCAGCTTAACGGATACCTACGGTGAGCAGTTCTTC,CASSLTDTYGEQFF
NA,TRBJ2-1,17,TRBV2,TRBD2,TGTGCCAGCAGTATTGGGGGACTAGCGGGAGACTACAATGAGCAGTTCTTC,CASSIGGLAGDYNEQFF
few,TRBJ2-1,15,TRBV20-1,NA,TGCAGTGCTAGAGCTGTTTCTAGCCCCTACAATGAGCAGTTCTTC,CSARAVSSPYNEQFF
many,TRBJ2-7,14,TRBV12-3/TRBV12-4,TRBD2,TGCGCCAGCAGTTTAGCGGGAGCCCTTGGCGAGCAGTACTTC,CASSLAGALGEQYF
NA,TRBJ2-3,16,TRBV9,NA,TGTGCCAGCAGCCCCCGACTCCGACGGGGCACAGATACGCAGTATTTT,CASSPRLRRGTDTQYF
few,TRBJ2-5,16,TRBV9,TRBD1,TGTGCCAGCAGCGCGTCGGACAGGGGGCGCGGAGAGACCCAGTACTTC,CASSASDRGRGETQYF
NA,TRBJ1-1,13,TRBV29-1,TRBD1,TGCAGCGTGCGGACAGGGCTAAGAGCTGAAGCTTTCTTT,CSVRTGLRAEAFF
NA,TRBJ2-5,15,TRBV27,NA,TGTGCCAGCAGTTTGGACTCGAGGTACCAAGAGACCCAGTACTTC,CASSLDSRYQETQYF
few,TRBJ2-7,12,TRBV10-3,NA,TGTGCCGTATTAGGGAGTCCCTACGAGCAGTACTTC,CAVLGSPYEQYF
NA,TRBJ2-7,14,TRBV2,NA,TGTGCCAGCCGACGGGACAAGGGTACCTACGAGCAGTACTTC,CASRRDKGTYEQYF
NA,TRBJ1-1,13,TRBV12-5,TRBD1,TGTGCTAGTGGCAGGGGGGGGGAGACTGAAGCTTTCTTT,CASGRGGETEAFF
NA,TRBJ2-4,14,TRBV5-5,TRBD2,TGTGCCAGCAGCCTAGCGGGACAGTCTAAAGAGCAGTACTTC,CASSLAGQSKEQYF
NA,TRBJ2-2,15,TRBV6-6,TRBD2,TGTGCCAGCAGGCTAGCGGGAGGTAACACCGGGGAGCTGTTTTTT,CASRLAGGNTGELFF
few,TRBJ2-4,16,TRBV27,NA,TGTGCCAGCAGTCCCACCGGAGGTCTAGCCAAAAACATTCAGTACTTC,CASSPTGGLAKNIQYF
NA,TRBJ2-3,13,TRBV10-3,TRBD2,TGTGCCATCAGGGCGGGAGGAGCAGATACGCAGTATTTT,CAIRAGGADTQYF
few,TRBJ2-7,15,TRBV5-6,TRBD2,TGTGCCAGCAGCCCCTGGACTAGCGGGGCCTACGAGCAGTACTTC,CASSPWTSGAYEQYF
NA,TRBJ2-1,17,TRBV10-1,TRBD2,TGCGCCAGCAGTGAGTCAGGACTAGCGGGAGGTTATAATGAGCAGTTCTTC,CASSESGLAGGYNEQFF
few,TRBJ1-6,14,TRBV12-3/TRBV12-4,TRBD1,TGTGCCAGCTGCCGGGACAGAGATAATTCACCCCTCCACTTT,CASCRDRDNSPLHF
NA,TRBJ1-2,16,TRBV30,NA,TGTGCCTGGAGTGTCCGCCGGACAAGCGAAAACTATGGCTACACCTTC,CAWSVRRTSENYGYTF
NA,TRBJ2-1,15,TRBV20-1,NA,TGCAGTGCTAGGAAGGCGGGTATCCCCTACAATGAGCAGTTCTTC,CSARKAGIPYNEQFF
few,TRBJ2-1,14,TRBV11-2,NA,TGTGCCAGCAGCTTAGGTGGGGTTACAAATGAGCAGTTCTTC,CASSLGGVTNEQFF
few,TRBJ2-3,15,TRBV12-3/TRBV12-4,NA,TGTGCCAGCAGTTTAGCTCGCGGGACGGGAGATACGCAGTATTTT,CASSLARGTGDTQYF
few,TRBJ2-5,16,TRBV7-6,TRBD1,TGTGCCAGCAGCTTATTTACAGGGGGCGGAGGAGAGACCCAGTACTTC,CASSLFTGGGGETQYF
few,TRBJ2-7,15,TRBV29-1,TRBD2,TGCAGCGTTGAACCGGTTGCGGGAGGCGGCAATGAGCAGTACTTC,CSVEPVAGGGNEQYF
few,TRBJ2-7,15,TRBV7-9,NA,TGTGCCAGCAGCTTAGATGGGACGAGCTCCTACGAGCAGTACTTC,CASSLDGTSSYEQYF
many,TRBJ2-7,16,TRBV7-2,TRBD2,TGTGCCAGCAGCTCGCAAATAGCGGGTTCCTCCTACGAGCAGTACTTC,CASSSQIAGSSYEQYF
once,TRBJ2-5,9,TRBV7-6,NA,TGTGCCATCCCGGACTCCCAGTACTTC,CAIPDSQYF
NA,TRBJ1-1,8,TRBV7-9,NA,TGTGCTGTGGGCGAGGCTTTCTTT,CAVGEAFF
many,TRBJ2-4,14,TRBV10-2,NA,TGCGCCAGCAAGGAGGAAGGATTTAAGAACATTCAGTACTTC,CASKEEGFKNIQYF
few,TRBJ2-3,12,TRBV24-1,NA,TGTGCCACCAGTGAGCCCGGAGGCGCGCAGTATTTT,CATSEPGGAQYF
NA,TRBJ2-5,14,TRBV20-1,TRBD1,TGCAGTGCTCCCAGGACAGGGGGGCAAGAGACCCAGTACTTC,CSAPRTGGQETQYF
NA,TRBJ2-7,12,TRBV29-1,NA,TGCAGCGTTAGCCTAGGCTCCTACGAGCAGTACTTC,CSVSLGSYEQYF
NA,TRBJ2-3,15,TRBV2,TRBD1,TGTGCCAGCAGGGCCGGGACAGCTAGCACAGATACGCAGTATTTT,CASRAGTASTDTQYF
NA,TRBJ2-1,15,TRBV9,NA,TGTGCCAGCAGCGTAGGTTCGGGTCTAACCCATGAGCAGTTCTTC,CASSVGSGLTHEQFF
NA,TRBJ1-6,15,TRBV7-9,NA,TGTGCCAGCAGCTCCACGTCGGGGGTAGGGTCACCCCTCCACTTT,CASSSTSGVGSPLHF
NA,TRBJ2-7,14,TRBV18,TRBD1,TGTGCCAGCTCACCACCCGGGACAGCCTACGAGCAGTACTTC,CASSPPGTAYEQYF
NA,TRBJ2-7,15,TRBV7-9,NA,TGTGCCAGCAGCTTAGCGGCGGGGCAATACAATGAGCAGTACTTC,CASSLAAGQYNEQYF